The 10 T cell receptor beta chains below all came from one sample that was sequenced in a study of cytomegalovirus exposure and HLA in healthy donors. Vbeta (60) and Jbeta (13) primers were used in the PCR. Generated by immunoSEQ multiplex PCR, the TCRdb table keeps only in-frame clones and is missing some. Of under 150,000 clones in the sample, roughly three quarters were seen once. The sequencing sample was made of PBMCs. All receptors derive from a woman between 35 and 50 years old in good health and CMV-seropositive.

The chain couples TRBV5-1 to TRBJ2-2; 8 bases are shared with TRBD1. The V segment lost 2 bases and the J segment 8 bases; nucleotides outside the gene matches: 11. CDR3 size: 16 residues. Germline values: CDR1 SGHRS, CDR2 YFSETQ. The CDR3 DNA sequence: TGCGCCAGCAGCTTCCTTGGACAGGGTGGTCTTGGGGAGCTGTTTTTT. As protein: CASSFLGQGGLGELFF.

CDR3 DNA sequence: TGTGCCAGCAGTGAATCAATGGTCTCTGGCGGCTACACCTTC. This translates into CASSESMVSGGYTF. The chain is built from TRBV2 and TRBJ1-2; no definite D call. CDR1 is SNHLY, CDR2 FYNNEI, per germline. The CDR3 consists of 14 residues. V lost 2 bases and J 8 bases, leaving 15 bases between the germline ends.

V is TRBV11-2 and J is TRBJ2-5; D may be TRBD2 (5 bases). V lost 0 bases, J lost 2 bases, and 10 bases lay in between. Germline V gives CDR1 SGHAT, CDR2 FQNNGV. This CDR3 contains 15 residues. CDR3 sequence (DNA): TGTGCCAGCAGCTTAGATCGCGGGCCTCAAGAGACCCAGTACTTC. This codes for CASSLDRGPQETQYF.

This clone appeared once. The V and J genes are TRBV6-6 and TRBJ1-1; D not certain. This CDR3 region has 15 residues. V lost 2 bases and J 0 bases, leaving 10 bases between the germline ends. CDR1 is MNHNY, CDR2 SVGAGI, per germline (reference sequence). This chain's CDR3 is CASSYRGDLNTEAFF. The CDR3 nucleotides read TGTGCCAGCAGTTACCGCGGCGACTTGAACACTGAAGCTTTCTTT.

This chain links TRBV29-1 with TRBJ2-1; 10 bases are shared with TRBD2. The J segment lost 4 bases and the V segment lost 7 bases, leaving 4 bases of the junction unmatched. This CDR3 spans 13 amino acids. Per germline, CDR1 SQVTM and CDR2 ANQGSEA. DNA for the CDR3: TGCAGCGCTAGCGGGGGTGGGTACAATGAGCAGTTCTTC. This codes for CSASGGGYNEQFF.

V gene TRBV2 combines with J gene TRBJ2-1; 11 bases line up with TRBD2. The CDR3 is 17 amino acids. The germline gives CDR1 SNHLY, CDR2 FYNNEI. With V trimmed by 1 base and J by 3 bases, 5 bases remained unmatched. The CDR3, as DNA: TGTGCCAGCAGTGAAGAAGGGACTAGCGGATTCTACAATGAGCAGTTCTTC. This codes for CASSEEGTSGFYNEQFF.

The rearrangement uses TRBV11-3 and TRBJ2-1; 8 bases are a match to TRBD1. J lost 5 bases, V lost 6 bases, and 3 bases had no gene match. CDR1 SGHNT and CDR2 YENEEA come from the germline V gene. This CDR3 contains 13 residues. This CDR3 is CASSSTGDNEQFF. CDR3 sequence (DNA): TGTGCCAGCAGTTCGACAGGGGACAATGAGCAGTTCTTC. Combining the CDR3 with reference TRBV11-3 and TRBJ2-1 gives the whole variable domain EAGVVQSPRYKIIEKKQPVAFWCNPISGHNTLYWYLQNLGQGPELLIRYENEEAVDDSQLPKDRFSAERLKGVDSTLKIQPAELGDSAVYLCASSSTGDNEQFFGPGTRLTVL.

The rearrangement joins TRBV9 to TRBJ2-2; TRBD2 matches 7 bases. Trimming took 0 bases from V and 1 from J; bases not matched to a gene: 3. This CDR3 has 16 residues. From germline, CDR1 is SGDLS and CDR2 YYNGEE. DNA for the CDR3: TGTGCCAGCAGCGTAGCTACGGGGGGGAACACCGGGGAGCTGTTTTTT. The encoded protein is CASSVATGGNTGELFF.

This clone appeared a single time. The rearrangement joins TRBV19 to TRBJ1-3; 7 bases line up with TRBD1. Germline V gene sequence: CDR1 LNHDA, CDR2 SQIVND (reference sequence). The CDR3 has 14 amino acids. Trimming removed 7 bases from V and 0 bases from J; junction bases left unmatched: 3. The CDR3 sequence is CASTGGYSGNTIYF. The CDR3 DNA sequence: TGTGCCAGTACAGGGGGGTACTCTGGAAACACCATATATTTT.

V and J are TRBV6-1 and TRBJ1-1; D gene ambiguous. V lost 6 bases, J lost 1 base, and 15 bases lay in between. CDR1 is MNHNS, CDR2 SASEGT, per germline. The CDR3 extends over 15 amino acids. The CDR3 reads CASSDPLTGNTEAFF. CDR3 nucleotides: TGTGCCAGCAGCGACCCCCTGACGGGGAACACTGAAGCTTTCTTT.